The 17 T cell receptor beta chains below were found in one sample sequenced in a study of CD8+CD57+ T cells in acquired aplastic anemia. Genomic DNA, serving as template, underwent TCR beta VDJ and CDR3 profiling. TCRdb analysed the reads with MiXCR anew, one entry per CDR3 protein. The sample yields 150,000 to 200,000 distinct CDR3 sequences, roughly 50% seen once. Flow cytometry had shown expanded CD8+CD57+ cells in the patients chosen for sequencing. The material sequenced was sorted CD4+, CD8+, or CD8+CD57+ T cells (not recorded which) from PBMCs. The receptors were gathered from a human donor with aplastic anemia.

The chain couples TRBV5-1 to TRBJ2-5; TRBD1 matches at 11 bases. This CDR3 has 14 residues. Per germline, CDR1 SGHRS and CDR2 YFSETQ. V trimming: 4 bases; J trimming: 6 bases; junction bases outside the gene matches: 5. CDR3 sequence reads: CASSPGQGGQTQYF. The CDR3 region has the DNA TGCGCCAGCAGCCCGGGACAGGGGGGACAGACCCAGTACTTC.

This clonotype was observed once. The chain recombines TRBV20-1 with TRBJ2-5; 9 bases fit TRBD2. V lost 6 bases and J lost 0; bases outside the gene matches: 2. Per the germline V gene, CDR1 is DFQATT and CDR2 is SNEGSKA (reference sequence). The CDR3 is 13 residues long. CDR3 in amino acids: CSALAGDQETQYF. The CDR3 nucleotides read TGCAGTGCCTTAGCGGGGGACCAAGAGACCCAGTACTTC.

The CDR3 sequence is CASRPGPQETQYF. The CDR3 DNA follows: TGTGCCAGCAGACCGGGACCTCAAGAGACCCAGTACTTC. The chain carries TRBV7-9 and TRBJ2-5; D could derive from TRBD1 or TRBD2 (5 bases each). With 6 bases removed from V and 2 bases from J, the gap between germline ends came to 10 bases. The CDR3 runs 13 residues. Germline assignment: CDR1 SEHNR and CDR2 FQNEAQ (reference sequence).

The rearrangement uses TRBV6-2 or TRBV6-3 and TRBJ1-1; no clear D. V was clipped by 6 bases and J by 3 bases, with 17 bases between them. Germline V gene lookup returns CDR1 MNHEY and CDR2 SVGEGT. This CDR3 is built from 15 residues. The CDR3 sequence: CASRTAGPPYTEAFF. For the CDR3, the DNA is TGTGCCAGCAGAACTGCAGGCCCGCCTTACACTGAAGCTTTCTTT.

The J gene is TRBJ2-7, the V gene TRBV7-8, with no clear D. There are 15 residues in the CDR3. The V gene's germline CDR1 is SGHVS and CDR2 FQNEAQ. Trimming took 5 bases from V and 0 from J, leaving 14 bases between them. The CDR3 DNA reads TGTGCCAGCAGCCAAAGGACGGGCTACTCCTACGAGCAGTACTTC. This gives the protein CASSQRTGYSYEQYF.

V gene TRBV7-6 combines with J gene TRBJ2-7, with D hard to call. Per the germline V gene, CDR1 is SGHVS and CDR2 is FNYEAQ. CDR3 length: 11 amino acids. CDR3 amino acids: CAPIRTDEQYF. For the CDR3, the DNA is TGTGCTCCCATCCGGACCGACGAGCAGTACTTC.

The chain links TRBV9 to TRBJ2-7; TRBD1 might be the D (5 bases). The CDR3 runs to 13 residues. Looked up from germline, CDR1 is SGDLS and CDR2 is YYNGEE. Trimming shortened V by 5 bases and J by 3 bases, and 12 bases separated the two germline ends. The CDR3 loop reads CASRGVGDYEQYF. The CDR3 DNA sequence: TGTGCCAGCAGAGGGGTCGGAGACTACGAGCAGTACTTC.

This chain links TRBV5-1 with TRBJ1-5; D ambiguous. This CDR3 spans 15 amino acids. V lost 4 bases, J lost 0 bases, and 11 bases lay in between. The germline V gene encodes CDR1 SGHRS and CDR2 YFSETQ. The CDR3 coding sequence is TGCGCCAGCAGCCCCTCAGTTAATAGCAATCAGCCCCAGCATTTT. Protein product: CASSPSVNSNQPQHF.

This clonotype has only a few counts. This chain uses TRBV20-1 with TRBJ1-5; D perhaps matches TRBD1 (6 bases). The CDR3 length is 15 residues. Germline V gene sequence: CDR1 DFQATT, CDR2 SNEGSKA (reference sequence). The germline V and J ends were trimmed by 2 bases and 2 bases, with 13 bases remaining between them. The DNA of the CDR3 is TGCAGTGCTAGACGGGGGGCGACGGGCAATCAGCCCCAGCATTTT. It translates to CSARRGATGNQPQHF.

The chain has TRBV20-1 and TRBJ2-4; no firm D call. Trimming removed 2 bases from V and 0 bases from J, with 5 bases in between. Germline-derived CDR1 and CDR2 are DFQATT and SNEGSKA (reference sequence). This CDR3 region has 13 residues. The CDR3 loop is CSARPLAKNIQYF. The CDR3, as DNA: TGCAGTGCTAGACCGTTAGCCAAAAACATTCAGTACTTC.

The gene calls are TRBV5-1 and TRBJ1-2, with no clear D. The CDR3 length is 16 residues. Germline assignment: CDR1 SGHRS and CDR2 YFSETQ. Trimming stripped 6 bases from V and 5 bases from J, with 23 bases between. The CDR3 DNA sequence: TGCGCCAGCAAGCTTGGGAGCCCTACCCCCCTGTATGGCTACACCTTC. Its translation is CASKLGSPTPLYGYTF. The variable domain in full, completed from reference TRBV5-1 and TRBJ1-2, reads KAGVTQTPRYLIKTRGQQVTLSCSPISGHRSVSWYQQTPGQGLQFLFEYFSETQRNKGNFPGRFSGRQFSNSRSEMNVSTLELGDSALYLCASKLGSPTPLYGYTFGSGTRLTVV.

The rearrangement uses TRBV25-1 and TRBJ2-1, with no clear D. The CDR3 totals 13 residues. V shed 0 bases and J shed 10 bases, with 10 bases lying between them. Germline values: CDR1 MGHDK, CDR2 SYGVNS. The CDR3 DNA reads TGTGCCAGCAGTGAATATGGCGGCTGGGAGCAGTTCTTC. Protein product: CASSEYGGWEQFF.

This clonotype was picked up a small number of times. The V call is TRBV29-1, the J call TRBJ2-7, with D unresolved. The germline CDR1 and CDR2 sequences are SQVTM and ANQGSEA. This CDR3 is 13 amino acids long. V dropped 7 bases and J dropped 0 bases, with 13 bases sitting between them. The CDR3 protein is CSAYDPSSYEQYF. CDR3 sequence (DNA): TGCAGCGCCTACGACCCGAGCTCCTACGAGCAGTACTTC.

This clonotype was counted a few times. The chain links TRBV18 to TRBJ2-2; either TRBD1 or TRBD2 may supply D (5 bases each). The CDR3 loop spans 14 amino acids. Trimming pared 5 bases from V and 3 bases from J, leaving 10 bases between. Germline V gene lookup returns CDR1 KGHSH and CDR2 LQKENI. The CDR3 nucleotides are TGTGCCAGCTCATCAAGAGGGGACACCGGGGAGCTGTTTTTT. Residues: CASSSRGDTGELFF.

The sample holds a few counts of this clonotype. The chain joins TRBV12-3 or TRBV12-4 to TRBJ2-7, with D perhaps TRBD2 (6 bases). This CDR3 has 20 residues. Trimming removed 5 bases from V and 3 bases from J, with 32 bases in between. This chain's CDR3 is CASSVEVWKFGRQNLYEQYF. CDR3 in DNA: TGTGCCAGCAGTGTAGAAGTTTGGAAGTTTGGGAGGCAGAACCTCTACGAGCAGTACTTC.

This clonotype has at least ten counts. The V gene is TRBV7-8, the J gene TRBJ2-5, with TRBD2 as a possible D gene (5 bases). The CDR3 contains 12 residues. The germline V gene encodes CDR1 SGHVS and CDR2 FQNEAQ. V shed 6 bases and J shed 5 bases, with 10 bases lying between them. The CDR3 bases are TGTGCCAGCAGTCGGGAAGTGGAGACCCAGTACTTC. Translation gives CASSREVETQYF.

CDR3 loop: CASSSLRGGGANVLTF. For the CDR3, the DNA is TGTGCCAGCAGCTCGTTGAGGGGAGGAGGGGCCAACGTCCTGACTTTC. The gene calls are TRBV11-1 and TRBJ2-6; the D gene is possibly TRBD2 (6 bases). With 4 bases removed from V and 4 bases from J, the gap between germline ends came to 14 bases. Germline CDR1 is SGHAT and CDR2 is FQDESV (reference sequence). The CDR3 length is 16 residues.